These 27 T cell receptor beta chains were sequenced from one sample in a study of cytotoxic CD8 clonotypes in ibrutinib-treated CLL. Sequenced by immunoSEQ multiplex PCR; TCRdb stores in-frame clones only, minus some. The sample has some 140,000 clones, 75% to 95% seen once. Sequencing used PBMCs, obtained after 12 months of ibrutinib treatment. These receptor sequences come from a human donor with chronic lymphocytic leukemia.

The CDR3 coding sequence is TGTGCCAGCAGCTTAGCGCGACCAGTTAGCGAGCAGTACTTC. Protein: CASSLARPVSEQYF. V usage is TRBV7-8 and J usage is TRBJ2-7; D unclear. V was clipped by 0 bases and J by 6 bases, with 12 bases between them. The CDR3 is made up of 14 amino acids. CDR1 is SGHVS, CDR2 FQNEAQ, per germline.

V and J are TRBV20-1 and TRBJ1-2; maybe TRBD1 (5 bases). From germline, CDR1 is DFQATT and CDR2 SNEGSKA (reference sequence). The CDR3 contains 11 residues. V dropped 6 bases and J dropped 8 bases, with 13 bases sitting between them. CDR3 DNA: TGCAGTGCGGAGGGACTCCTAGGCTACACCTTC. Its protein is CSAEGLLGYTF.

This sequence joins TRBV5-1 and TRBJ2-3; TRBD2 matches 14 bases. The CDR3 length is 15 residues. The junction had 3 bases not matched to a gene; V was cut back by 5 bases and J by 4 bases. Germline CDR1 SGHRS, CDR2 YFSETQ. The CDR3 is CASRRGLAGADTQYF. CDR3 bases: TGCGCCAGCAGACGGGGACTAGCGGGAGCAGATACGCAGTATTTT.

V gene TRBV6-1 combines with J gene TRBJ2-5, with a weak D call TRBD2 (5 bases). Trimming removed 5 bases at V and 10 bases at J, with 11 bases between. CDR1 is MNHNS, CDR2 SASEGT, per germline. The CDR3 is made up of 11 amino acids. CDR3 DNA sequence: TGTGCCAGCAGTCCCACTAGAGGCCAGTACTTC. Protein sequence: CASSPTRGQYF.

The rearrangement uses TRBV28 and TRBJ1-2; unclear D gene. Germline assignment: CDR1 MDHEN and CDR2 SYDVKM. Trimming left V 1 base short and J 4 bases short, with 7 bases between. This CDR3 has 13 residues. The CDR3 protein is CASSLSGIYGYTF. CDR3 nucleotides: TGTGCCAGCAGTTTATCTGGGATCTATGGCTACACCTTC.

The chain recombines TRBV9 with TRBJ1-3; D remains unclear. This CDR3 has 13 residues. Looked up from germline, CDR1 is SGDLS and CDR2 is YYNGEE. Trimming left V 0 bases short and J 4 bases short, with 5 bases between. The CDR3 region is CASSVVPGNTIYF. CDR3 nucleotides: TGTGCCAGCAGCGTAGTACCCGGAAACACCATATATTTT.

This chain joins TRBV7-8 and TRBJ2-3; 7 bases agree with TRBD2. Trimming at V came to 3 bases and at J to 4 bases, leaving 7 bases not matched to a gene. Germline V gives CDR1 SGHVS, CDR2 FQNEAQ. The length of the CDR3 is 15 residues. In nucleotides, the CDR3 is TGTGCCAGCAGCTTCGGGCCTCGGGGGGCAGATACGCAGTATTTT. Translated: CASSFGPRGADTQYF.

The gene calls are TRBV12-2 and TRBJ2-5; the DNA was not used to check the table's D call, TRBD2. TRBV12-2 is an annotated pseudogene. The CDR3 extends over 15 amino acids. The CDR3 DNA is TGTGCAAGTCGCTGCCTACTAGCGGGAGAAGAGACCCAGTACTTC. Translating gives CASRCLLAGEETQYF.

V usage is TRBV5-1 and J usage is TRBJ2-1, with TRBD1 matching 8 bases. CDR3 length equals 14 residues. The ends lost 2 bases at V and 4 bases at J; junction bases unmatched: 2. In germline, CDR1 is SGHRS, CDR2 YFSETQ. The CDR3 protein is CASSFGQGYNEQFF. The CDR3 nucleotides read TGCGCCAGCAGCTTTGGACAGGGATACAATGAGCAGTTCTTC.

The rearrangement uses TRBV7-9 and TRBJ2-1; 7 nucleotides match TRBD2. The length of the CDR3 is 16 residues. The germline V gene encodes CDR1 SEHNR and CDR2 FQNEAQ (reference sequence). V lost 5 bases to trimming and J lost 0 bases; unmatched junction nucleotides: 7. CDR3 DNA: TGTGCCAGCAGCGCCCCTAGCGGAAGCTCCTACAATGAGCAGTTCTTC. Its translation: CASSAPSGSSYNEQFF.

The chain carries TRBV6-4 and TRBJ1-4; maybe TRBD1 (5 bases). This CDR3 is built from 16 residues. CDR1 is MRHNA, CDR2 SNTAGT, per germline. Trimming pared 0 bases from V and 2 bases from J, leaving 10 bases between. Here the CDR3 DNA reads TGTGCCAGCAGTGACTCGGGGGGAGTGACTAATGAAAAACTGTTTTTT. As protein: CASSDSGGVTNEKLFF.

The gene calls are TRBV6-5 and TRBJ1-5; tentatively, D is TRBD1 (5 bases). The CDR3 spans 14 residues. Germline V gives CDR1 MNHEY, CDR2 SVGAGI. Trimming pared 8 bases from V and 4 bases from J, leaving 15 bases between. The CDR3 here is CASSFGGENQPQHF. The CDR3 DNA is TGTGCCAGCTCATTTGGGGGGGAAAATCAGCCCCAGCATTTT.

The J gene is TRBJ2-1, the V gene TRBV18; D is possibly TRBD2 (5 bases). CDR1 KGHSH and CDR2 LQKENI come from the germline V gene. CDR3 size: 12 residues. Trimming pared 3 bases from V and 7 bases from J, leaving 7 bases between. CDR3 DNA sequence: TGTGCCAGCTCACCCGGGGAGAATGAGCAGTTCTTC. Protein: CASSPGENEQFF.

V gene TRBV10-3 combines with J gene TRBJ2-7; possibly TRBD1 for D (6 bases). The V gene lost 6 bases and the J gene lost 3 bases, with 15 bases spanning the gap. The CDR3 runs to 14 residues. Germline V gene lookup returns CDR1 ENHRY and CDR2 SYGVKD. The CDR3 loop reads CAIRPDSPIYEQYF. CDR3 in DNA: TGTGCCATCAGACCGGACAGCCCTATCTACGAGCAGTACTTC.

The V call is TRBV2, the J call TRBJ1-5; D gene uncertain. CDR1 is SNHLY, CDR2 FYNNEI, per germline. V was pared by 6 bases and J by 8 bases, with 8 bases between. CDR3 length: 11 amino acids. CDR3 nucleotides: TGTGCCAGCAGGGTTGCGGAGCCCCAGCATTTT. It translates to CASRVAEPQHF.

The chain employs TRBV6-5 and TRBJ2-7, with TRBD1 identical over 9 bases. Germline values: CDR1 MNHEY, CDR2 SVGAGI. The CDR3 has 15 amino acids. Losses at the gene ends were 0 bases for V and 5 bases for J; bases not matched to a gene: 5. The chain's CDR3 is CASSYSRDRAHEQYF. Written as DNA, the CDR3 is TGTGCCAGCAGTTACTCGAGGGACAGGGCCCACGAGCAGTACTTC.

Only one count was recorded for this clone. V and J are TRBV28 and TRBJ1-2; TRBD1 aligns across 10 bases. J gave up 10 bases and V 4 bases, and 18 bases lay outside the gene matches. This CDR3 comprises 17 residues. Looked up from germline, CDR1 is MDHEN and CDR2 is SYDVKM. The DNA for the CDR3 is TGTGCCAGCAGTTCACAGAGACAGGGGGCGAATATGGATGCCTACACCTTC. Encoded protein: CASSSQRQGANMDAYTF.

The V and J genes are TRBV28 and TRBJ1-1; D is ambiguous. Germline CDR1 reads MDHEN; CDR2 reads SYDVKM. The CDR3 has 15 amino acids. Between the trimmed V and J ends, which lost 2 bases and 1 base, there was a span of 11 bases. The CDR3 loop is CASSLGGTANTEAFF. CDR3 DNA: TGTGCCAGCAGTTTAGGTGGCACAGCGAACACTGAAGCTTTCTTT.

In its sample, this clone was seen once. V usage is TRBV5-1 and J usage is TRBJ2-1; 7 nucleotides agree with TRBD1. The junction had 8 bases not matched to a gene; V was cut back by 3 bases and J by 5 bases. CDR1 SGHRS and CDR2 YFSETQ come from the germline V gene. CDR3 length: 15 residues. This CDR3 is CASSSAGGINNEQFF. The CDR3 nucleotides are TGCGCCAGCAGCTCGGCAGGGGGAATCAACAATGAGCAGTTCTTC.

V usage is TRBV2 and J usage is TRBJ2-7, with TRBD1 matching 8 bases. The germline CDR1 and CDR2 sequences are SNHLY and FYNNEI. The J segment lost 7 bases and the V segment lost 5 bases, leaving 7 bases of the junction unmatched. This CDR3 has 13 amino acids. The CDR3 DNA reads as TGTGCCAGCAGTTACGGACAGGGACGAGAGCAGTACTTC. Protein: CASSYGQGREQYF.

The V and J genes are TRBV28 and TRBJ2-7; D may be TRBD1 (5 bases). Germline CDR1 reads MDHEN; CDR2 reads SYDVKM. The CDR3 is 15 amino acids. The V end lost 5 bases, the J end lost 3 bases, and 17 bases lay between the germline ends. CDR3 in DNA: TGTGCCAGCAGTCCAGGGTCCTCCAAATTCTACGAGCAGTACTTC. Encoded protein: CASSPGSSKFYEQYF.

The V and J genes are TRBV18 and TRBJ1-1; D remains ambiguous. This CDR3 contains 14 residues. CDR1 is KGHSH, CDR2 LQKENI, per germline. V lost 2 bases, J lost 3 bases, and 10 bases lay in between. CDR3 bases: TGTGCCAGCTCACCAGCTAAGCGAGACACTGAAGCTTTCTTT. Its translation: CASSPAKRDTEAFF.

The chain combines TRBV5-6 with TRBJ1-1, with D unresolved. The CDR3 loop spans 17 amino acids. Germline loops: CDR1 SGHDT, CDR2 YYEEEE. Trimming cost V 0 bases and J 1 base, with 16 bases left between them. The CDR3, as DNA: TGTGCCAGCAGCTTGGCATTGGGTTTTGGTTCGAACACTGAAGCTTTCTTT. This codes for CASSLALGFGSNTEAFF.

J is TRBJ1-1 and V is TRBV19; D is unclear. Germline V gene lookup returns CDR1 LNHDA and CDR2 SQIVND (reference sequence). Trimming shortened V by 7 bases and J by 5 bases, and 17 bases separated the two germline ends. There are 14 residues in the CDR3. CDR3 nucleotide sequence: TGTGCCAGTACCGCCCAGTCGGGTAGAACTGAAGCTTTCTTT. This codes for CASTAQSGRTEAFF. The full variable domain, with the rest looked up from reference TRBV19 and TRBJ1-1, is DGGITQSPKYLFRKEGQNVTLSCEQNLNHDAMYWYRQDPGQGLRLIYYSQIVNDFQKGDIAEGYSVSREKKESFPLTVTSAQKNPTAFYLCASTAQSGRTEAFFGQGTRLTVV.

This chain links TRBV13 with TRBJ2-1, with TRBD1 matching 7 bases. The V gene's germline CDR1 is PRHDT and CDR2 FYEKMQ (reference sequence). The ends lost 3 bases at V and 12 bases at J; junction bases unmatched: 14. This CDR3 is built from 15 residues. The CDR3, as DNA: TGTGCCAGCAGCTTCTTCGCCTCGGACAGGAGCCTGCAGTTCTTC. Its protein is CASSFFASDRSLQFF.

The chain carries TRBV19 and TRBJ2-1, with 8 positions matching TRBD2. Germline lookup yields CDR1 LNHDA and CDR2 SQIVND (reference sequence). The V gene end was trimmed by 7 bases and the J gene end by 7 bases; junction bases not matched to a gene: 9. This CDR3 spans 14 amino acids. In DNA form, the CDR3 reads TGTGCCAGTATTTCCGGGACTAGTAAGAATGAGCAGTTCTTC. Encoded protein: CASISGTSKNEQFF.

The chain carries TRBV7-2 and TRBJ2-1; 7 bases agree with TRBD2. V was pared by 6 bases and J by 15 bases, with 11 bases of the junction left unmatched. The CDR3 loop spans 12 amino acids. The germline V gene encodes CDR1 SGHTA and CDR2 FQGNSA. The CDR3 region is CASSLTSARWFF. The CDR3 bases are TGTGCCAGCAGTTTAACTAGCGCCCGGTGGTTCTTC. Full variable domain (remainder filled in from reference TRBV7-2 and TRBJ2-1): GAGVSQSPSNKVTEKGKDVELRCDPISGHTALYWYRQSLGQGLEFLIYFQGNSAPDKSGLPSDRFSAERTGGSVSTLTIQRTQQEDSAVYLCASSLTSARWFFGPGTRLTVL.